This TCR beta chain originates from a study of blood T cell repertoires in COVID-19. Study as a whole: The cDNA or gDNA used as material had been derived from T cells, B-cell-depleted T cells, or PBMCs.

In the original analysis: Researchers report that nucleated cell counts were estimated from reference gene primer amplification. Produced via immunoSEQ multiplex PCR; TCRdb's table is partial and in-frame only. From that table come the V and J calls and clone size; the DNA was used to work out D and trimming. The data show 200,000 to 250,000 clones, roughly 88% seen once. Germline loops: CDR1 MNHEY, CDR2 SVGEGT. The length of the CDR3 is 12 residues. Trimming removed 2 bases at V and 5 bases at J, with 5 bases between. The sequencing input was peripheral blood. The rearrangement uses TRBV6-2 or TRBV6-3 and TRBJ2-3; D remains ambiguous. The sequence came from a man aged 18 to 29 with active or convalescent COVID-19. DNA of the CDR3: TGTGCCAGCAGTTACACCGGAGATACGCAGTATTTT. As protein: CASSYTGDTQYF.